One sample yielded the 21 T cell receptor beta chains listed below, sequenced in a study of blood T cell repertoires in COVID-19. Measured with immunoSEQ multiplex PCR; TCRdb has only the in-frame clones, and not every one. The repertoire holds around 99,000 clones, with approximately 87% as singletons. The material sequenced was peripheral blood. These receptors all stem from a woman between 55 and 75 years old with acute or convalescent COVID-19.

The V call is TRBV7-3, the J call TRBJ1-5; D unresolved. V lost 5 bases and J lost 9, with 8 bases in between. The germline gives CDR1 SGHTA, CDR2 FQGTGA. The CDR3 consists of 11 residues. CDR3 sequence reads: CASSRERPQHF. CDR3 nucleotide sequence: TGTGCCAGCAGCCGCGAGCGGCCCCAGCATTTT.

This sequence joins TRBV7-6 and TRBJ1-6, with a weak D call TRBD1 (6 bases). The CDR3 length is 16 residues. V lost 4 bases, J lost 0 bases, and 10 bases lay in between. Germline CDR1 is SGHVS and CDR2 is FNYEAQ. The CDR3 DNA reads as TGTGCCAGCAGCTCGCAAGGGGGCTCCTATAATTCACCCCTCCACTTT. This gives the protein CASSSQGGSYNSPLHF.

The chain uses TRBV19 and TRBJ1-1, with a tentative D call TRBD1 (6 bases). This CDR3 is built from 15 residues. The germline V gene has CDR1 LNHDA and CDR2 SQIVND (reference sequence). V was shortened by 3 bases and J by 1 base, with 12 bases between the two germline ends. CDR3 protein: CASSIQGTTNTEAFF. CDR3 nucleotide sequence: TGTGCCAGTAGTATCCAGGGGACAACGAACACTGAAGCTTTCTTT.

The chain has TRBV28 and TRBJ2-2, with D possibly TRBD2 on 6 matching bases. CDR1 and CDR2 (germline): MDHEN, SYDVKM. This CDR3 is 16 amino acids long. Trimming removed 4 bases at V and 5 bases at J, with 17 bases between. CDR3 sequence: CASSSGLGSGTGELFF. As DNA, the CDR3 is TGTGCCAGCAGTTCGGGACTGGGAAGTGGGACCGGGGAGCTGTTTTTT.

DNA of the CDR3: TGTGCCAGCTCACCGGGCCAAAGCTCCTACAATGAGCAGTTCTTC. Protein sequence: CASSPGQSSYNEQFF. This chain links TRBV18 with TRBJ2-1; D not resolved. V was pared by 3 bases and J by 0 bases, with 9 bases between. Germline V CDR1 and CDR2: KGHSH, LQKENI. The CDR3 is 15 amino acids. Complete variable domain (other parts from reference TRBV18 and TRBJ2-1): NAGVMQNPRHLVRRRGQEARLRCSPMKGHSHVYWYRQLPEEGLKFMVYLQKENIIDESGMPKERFSAEFPKEGPSILRIQQVVRGDSAAYFCASSPGQSSYNEQFFGPGTRLTVL.

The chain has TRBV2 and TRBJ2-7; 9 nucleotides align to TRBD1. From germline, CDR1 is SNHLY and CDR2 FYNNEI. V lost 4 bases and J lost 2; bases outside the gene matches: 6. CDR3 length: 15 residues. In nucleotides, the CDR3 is TGTGCCAGCAGTGGTCCCGGGACAGGGACCTACGAGCAGTACTTC. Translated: CASSGPGTGTYEQYF. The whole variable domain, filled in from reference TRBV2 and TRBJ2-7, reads EPEVTQTPSHQVTQMGQEVILRCVPISNHLYFYWYRQILGQKVEFLVSFYNNEISEKSEIFDDQFSVERPDGSNFTLKIRSTKLEDSAMYFCASSGPGTGTYEQYFGPGTRLTVT.

The CDR3 bases are TGTGCCAGCAGCCAGGCAGGAGGCCTAAACACCATATATTTT. It specifies CASSQAGGLNTIYF. The gene calls are TRBV3-1 (or the pseudogene TRBV3-2) and TRBJ1-3, with D unclear. V dropped 3 bases and J dropped 6 bases, with 12 bases sitting between them. The CDR3 totals 14 residues. Per the germline V gene, CDR1 is LGHDT and CDR2 is YNNKEL (reference sequence).

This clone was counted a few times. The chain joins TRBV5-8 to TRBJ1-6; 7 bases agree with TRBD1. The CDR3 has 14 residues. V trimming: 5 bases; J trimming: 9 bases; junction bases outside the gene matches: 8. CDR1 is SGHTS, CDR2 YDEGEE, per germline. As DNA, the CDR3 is TGTGCCAGCAGTTCAAGAGGGGACAGTTCACCCCTCCACTTT. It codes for CASSSRGDSSPLHF. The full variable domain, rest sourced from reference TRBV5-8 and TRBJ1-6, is EAGVTQSPTHLIKTRGQQATLRCSPISGHTSVYWYQQALGLGLQFLLWYDEGEERNRGNFPPRFSGRQFPNYSSELNVNALELEDSALYLCASSSRGDSSPLHFGNGTRLTVT.

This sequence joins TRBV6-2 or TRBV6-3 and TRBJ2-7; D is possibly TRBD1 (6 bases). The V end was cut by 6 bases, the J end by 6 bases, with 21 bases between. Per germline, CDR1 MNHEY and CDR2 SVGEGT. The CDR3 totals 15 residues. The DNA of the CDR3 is TGTGCCAGCAGCAAATCCGGGACAAAAAAGGGCGAGCAGTACTTC. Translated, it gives CASSKSGTKKGEQYF.

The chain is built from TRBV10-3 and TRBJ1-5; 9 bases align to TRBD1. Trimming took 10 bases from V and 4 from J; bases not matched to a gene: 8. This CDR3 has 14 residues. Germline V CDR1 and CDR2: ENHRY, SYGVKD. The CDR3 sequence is CATDRGIRNQPQHF. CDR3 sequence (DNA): TGTGCCACAGACAGGGGGATACGAAATCAGCCCCAGCATTTT.

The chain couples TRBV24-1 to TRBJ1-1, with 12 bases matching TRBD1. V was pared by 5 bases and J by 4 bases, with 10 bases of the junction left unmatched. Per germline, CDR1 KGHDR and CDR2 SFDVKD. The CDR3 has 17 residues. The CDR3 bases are TGTGCCACCAGTGGATCCCCTGGGACAGGGGGCTCCACTGAAGCTTTCTTT. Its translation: CATSGSPGTGGSTEAFF.

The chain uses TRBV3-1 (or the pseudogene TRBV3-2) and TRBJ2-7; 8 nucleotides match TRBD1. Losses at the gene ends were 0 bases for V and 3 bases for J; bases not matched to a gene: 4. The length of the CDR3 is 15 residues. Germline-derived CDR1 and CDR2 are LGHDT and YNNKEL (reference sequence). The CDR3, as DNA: TGTGCCAGCAGCCAAGACAGGGGGCTGTACTACGAGCAGTACTTC. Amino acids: CASSQDRGLYYEQYF.

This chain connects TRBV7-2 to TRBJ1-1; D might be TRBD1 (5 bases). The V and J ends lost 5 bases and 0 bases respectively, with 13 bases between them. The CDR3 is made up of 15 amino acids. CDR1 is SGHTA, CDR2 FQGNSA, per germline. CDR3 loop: CASSRPGGVNTEAFF. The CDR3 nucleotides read TGTGCCAGCAGCCGCCCCGGGGGGGTGAACACTGAAGCTTTCTTT.

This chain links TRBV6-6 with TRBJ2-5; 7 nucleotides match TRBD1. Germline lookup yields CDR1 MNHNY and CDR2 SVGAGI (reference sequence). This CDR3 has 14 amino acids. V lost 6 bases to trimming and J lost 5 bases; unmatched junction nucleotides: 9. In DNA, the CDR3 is TGTGCCAGCAGGGACCCAGGGGGTGGGGAGACCCAGTACTTC. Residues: CASRDPGGGETQYF.

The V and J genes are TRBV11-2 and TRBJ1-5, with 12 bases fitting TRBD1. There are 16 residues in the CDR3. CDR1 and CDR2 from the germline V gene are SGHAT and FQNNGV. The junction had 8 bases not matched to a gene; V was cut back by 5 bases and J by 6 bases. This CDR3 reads CASSLGTGGAGQPQHF. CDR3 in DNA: TGTGCCAGCAGCCTTGGGACAGGGGGCGCCGGTCAGCCCCAGCATTTT.

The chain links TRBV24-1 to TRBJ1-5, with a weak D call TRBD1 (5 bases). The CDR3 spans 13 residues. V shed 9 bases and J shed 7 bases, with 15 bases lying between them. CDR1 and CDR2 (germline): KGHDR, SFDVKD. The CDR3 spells CATSGGTGQPQHF. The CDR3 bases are TGTGCCACCTCCGGCGGGACTGGGCAGCCCCAGCATTTT.

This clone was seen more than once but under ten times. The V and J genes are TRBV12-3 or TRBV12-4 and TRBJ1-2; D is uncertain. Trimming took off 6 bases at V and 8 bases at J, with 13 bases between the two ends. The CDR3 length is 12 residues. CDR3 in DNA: TGTGCCAGCAGCCCCCCCCTGAGGGGCTACACCTTC. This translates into CASSPPLRGYTF.

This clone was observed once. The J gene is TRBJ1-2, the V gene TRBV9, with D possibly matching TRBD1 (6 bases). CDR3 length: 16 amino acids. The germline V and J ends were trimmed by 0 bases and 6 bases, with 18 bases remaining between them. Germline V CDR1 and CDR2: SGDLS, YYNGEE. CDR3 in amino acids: CASSVGLGASGHGYTF. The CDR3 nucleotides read TGTGCCAGCAGCGTAGGTCTGGGGGCGAGTGGGCATGGCTACACCTTC.

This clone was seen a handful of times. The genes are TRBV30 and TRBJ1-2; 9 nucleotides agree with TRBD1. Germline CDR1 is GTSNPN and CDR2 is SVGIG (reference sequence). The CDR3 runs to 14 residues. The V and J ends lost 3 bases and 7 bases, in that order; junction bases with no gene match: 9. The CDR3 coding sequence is TGTGCCTGGAGCGCCGGACAGGGGAAAGCTGGCTACACCTTC. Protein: CAWSAGQGKAGYTF. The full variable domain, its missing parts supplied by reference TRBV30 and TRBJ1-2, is SQTIHQWPATLVQPVGSPLSLECTVEGTSNPNLYWYRQAAGRGLQLLFYSVGIGQISSEVPQNLSASRPQDRQFILSSKKLLLSDSGFYLCAWSAGQGKAGYTFGSGTRLTVV.

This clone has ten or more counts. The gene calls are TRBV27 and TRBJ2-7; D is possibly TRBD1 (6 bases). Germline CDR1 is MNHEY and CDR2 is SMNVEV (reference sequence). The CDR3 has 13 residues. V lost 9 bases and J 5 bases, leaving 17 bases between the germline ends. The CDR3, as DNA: TGTGCCAGGAGGCTGGGGGCGGAGAACGAGCAGTACTTC. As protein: CARRLGAENEQYF.

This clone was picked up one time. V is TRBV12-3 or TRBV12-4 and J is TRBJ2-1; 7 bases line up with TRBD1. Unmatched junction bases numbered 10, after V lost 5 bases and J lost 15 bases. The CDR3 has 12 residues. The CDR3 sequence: CASSPPGTESFF. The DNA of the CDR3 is TGTGCCAGCAGTCCCCCCGGGACAGAGTCGTTCTTC.